The TCR beta chain under discussion was sequenced for a study of blood T cell repertoires in COVID-19. Study-level background: Material from acute and convalescent COVID-19 was sourced from the United States, Italy and Spain. In each case, the material was cDNA or gDNA derived from T cells, B-cell-depleted T cells, or PBMCs.

Participants' own reports of clinical history determined their cohort assignment. How the authors handled the data: Estimated nucleated cell counts came from reference gene primer amplification. Measured with immunoSEQ multiplex PCR; TCRdb has only the in-frame clones, and not every one. Clonal size and the V and J genes are those of that table, whereas D and trimming came from the DNA. Of over 250,000 clones in the sample, approximately 85% were seen once. The sequenced sample consisted of PBMCs or T cells enriched from blood (not recorded which). This clonotype was sampled from a woman in her twenties or thirties who had recovered from COVID-19.

The CDR3 nucleotides are TGCGCCAGCAGCCCGGACAGGGGCGCGGCTGGCTACACCTTC. It specifies CASSPDRGAAGYTF. The rearrangement links TRBV5-1 to TRBJ1-2; TRBD1 aligns across 9 bases. The junction had 8 bases not matched to a gene; V was cut back by 4 bases and J by 7 bases. The CDR3 is made up of 14 amino acids. The germline V gene has CDR1 SGHRS and CDR2 YFSETQ.